The 25 T cell receptor beta chains given below trace back to one sample, sequenced in a study of OX40 agonist ivuxolimab in advanced cancers. TCRdb keeps only in-frame clones here, not all; method: immunoSEQ multiplex PCR. The table includes more than 45,000 clones, roughly 81% detected once. This specimen consisted of CD4+ or CD8+ T cells sorted from blood, obtained in a trial of the OX40 agonist ivuxolimab. The receptor source for this set is an adult with an advanced solid tumor such as melanoma, head and neck, liver or kidney cancer.

The gene calls are TRBV11-2 and TRBJ2-1; a weak D match, TRBD2 (6 bases). Per germline, CDR1 SGHAT and CDR2 FQNNGV. This CDR3 region has 15 residues. Trimming took off 3 bases at V and 7 bases at J, with 16 bases between the two ends. The chain's CDR3 is CASSLAGRTWNEQFF. Written as DNA, the CDR3 is TGTGCCAGCAGCTTGGCCGGGAGAACTTGGAATGAGCAGTTCTTC.

The V and J genes are TRBV5-1 and TRBJ2-7, with a possible D match to TRBD1 (6 bases). CDR1 and CDR2 from the germline V gene are SGHRS and YFSETQ. The CDR3 extends over 13 amino acids. The V end lost 4 bases, the J end lost 4 bases, and 12 bases lay between the germline ends. CDR3 in DNA: TGCGCCAGCAGCCTGGGACAACTATACGAGCAGTACTTC. This encodes CASSLGQLYEQYF.

The V call is TRBV27, the J call TRBJ1-1; TRBD1 matches at 10 bases. This CDR3 comprises 14 residues. Germline V gene lookup returns CDR1 MNHEY and CDR2 SMNVEV (reference sequence). Losses at the gene ends were 5 bases for V and 1 base for J; bases not matched to a gene: 1. The CDR3 loop reads CASSRQGANTEAFF. Here the CDR3 DNA reads TGTGCCAGCAGTCGACAGGGGGCGAACACTGAAGCTTTCTTT.

J is TRBJ1-1 and V is TRBV27; unclear D gene. From germline, CDR1 is MNHEY and CDR2 SMNVEV (reference sequence). V lost 3 bases and J 6 bases, leaving 11 bases between the germline ends. This CDR3 region has 13 residues. The DNA of the CDR3 is TGTGCCAGCAGTTTCCGCCCCCCCGCTGAAGCTTTCTTT. Amino acid sequence: CASSFRPPAEAFF.

The rearrangement joins TRBV18 to TRBJ1-2, with 8 bases fitting TRBD1. The CDR3 has 15 residues. Germline values: CDR1 KGHSH, CDR2 LQKENI. With 3 bases clipped from V and 4 bases from J, the junction kept 7 bases outside the gene matches. CDR3 loop: CASSPQTGEVYGYTF. The CDR3 region has the DNA TGTGCCAGCTCACCCCAGACAGGGGAGGTCTATGGCTACACCTTC.

The chain links TRBV30 to TRBJ1-2, with D possibly matching TRBD1 (6 bases). Germline-derived CDR1 and CDR2 are GTSNPN and SVGIG (reference sequence). Trimming cost V 0 bases and J 8 bases, with 19 bases left between them. The CDR3 totals 15 residues. In DNA, the CDR3 is TGTGCCTGGAGTGTTGCCGGGGGGCGTAAGGGCGGCTACACCTTC. It encodes CAWSVAGGRKGGYTF.

The V gene is TRBV28, the J gene TRBJ1-2, with TRBD1 identical over 10 bases. Trimming removed 7 bases from V and 7 bases from J; junction bases left unmatched: 6. Germline values: CDR1 MDHEN, CDR2 SYDVKM. This CDR3 is 13 amino acids long. DNA of the CDR3: TGTGCCAGCATAACGGGACAGGGGTCTGGCTACACCTTC. Translated, it gives CASITGQGSGYTF.

The chain combines TRBV19 with TRBJ2-1, with TRBD2 matching over 13 bases. Germline-derived CDR1 and CDR2 are LNHDA and SQIVND (reference sequence). The V and J ends lost 7 bases and 8 bases, in that order; junction bases with no gene match: 8. CDR3 length: 15 amino acids. The CDR3 loop reads CASTIGLAGEDEQFF. CDR3 DNA: TGTGCCAGTACCATAGGACTAGCGGGAGAGGATGAGCAGTTCTTC. Full variable domain (rest looked up from reference TRBV19 and TRBJ2-1): DGGITQSPKYLFRKEGQNVTLSCEQNLNHDAMYWYRQDPGQGLRLIYYSQIVNDFQKGDIAEGYSVSREKKESFPLTVTSAQKNPTAFYLCASTIGLAGEDEQFFGPGTRLTVL.

The CDR3 protein is CASSLRVRNTEAFF. The CDR3, as DNA: TGTGCCAGCAGTTTAAGGGTGCGAAACACTGAAGCTTTCTTT. The rearrangement uses TRBV28 and TRBJ1-1; D unresolved. V lost 2 bases and J lost 2, with 9 bases in between. Germline CDR1 reads MDHEN; CDR2 reads SYDVKM. The CDR3 spans 14 residues.

In this sample, this clone turned up a few times. The chain couples TRBV28 to TRBJ1-2, with 7 bases identical to TRBD1. V shed 6 bases, J shed 3 bases, and the junction held 7 bases outside the gene matches. CDR1 is MDHEN, CDR2 SYDVKM, per germline. There are 14 residues in the CDR3. In nucleotides, the CDR3 is TGTGCCAGCAGCGACCCAGGGGGGGACTATGGCTACACCTTC. Translating it yields CASSDPGGDYGYTF.

This sequence joins TRBV29-1 and TRBJ2-7; possible D gene TRBD2, 5 bases. The germline V and J ends were trimmed by 4 bases and 3 bases, with 13 bases remaining between them. The CDR3 sequence is 13 residues long. Germline CDR1 reads SQVTM; CDR2 reads ANQGSEA. The CDR3 region has the DNA TGCAGCGTTGGATTCGGGGTTGGCTACGAGCAGTACTTC. Protein: CSVGFGVGYEQYF.

This clone was seen a handful of times. CDR3: CASTATSGRAFEQFF. DNA for the CDR3: TGTGCCAGCACCGCGACTAGCGGGAGGGCCTTCGAGCAGTTCTTC. The rearrangement joins TRBV2 to TRBJ2-1, with TRBD2 matching over 14 bases. V trimming: 7 bases; J trimming: 10 bases; junction bases outside the gene matches: 9. Looked up from germline, CDR1 is SNHLY and CDR2 is FYNNEI. This CDR3 region has 15 residues. The full variable domain, with the rest looked up from reference TRBV2 and TRBJ2-1, is EPEVTQTPSHQVTQMGQEVILRCVPISNHLYFYWYRQILGQKVEFLVSFYNNEISEKSEIFDDQFSVERPDGSNFTLKIRSTKLEDSAMYFCASTATSGRAFEQFFGPGTRLTVL.

The chain recombines TRBV5-1 with TRBJ2-7, with a tentative D call TRBD2 (6 bases). This CDR3 has 15 amino acids. V shed 7 bases and J shed 2 bases, with 19 bases lying between them. In germline, CDR1 is SGHRS, CDR2 YFSETQ. The CDR3, as DNA: TGCGCCAGCCGCTCCGCGGGAACCTTAGCCTACGAGCAGTACTTC. Translated, it gives CASRSAGTLAYEQYF.

The V call is TRBV5-4, the J call TRBJ2-2; 7 nucleotides line up with TRBD1. V lost 5 bases and J lost 5; bases outside the gene matches: 9. The germline V gene encodes CDR1 SGHNT and CDR2 YYREEE (reference sequence). The CDR3 length is 15 residues. The CDR3 is CASRLSGGRTGELFF. CDR3 bases: TGTGCCAGCAGGTTATCAGGGGGTCGGACCGGGGAGCTGTTTTTT. The full variable domain, its missing parts supplied by reference TRBV5-4 and TRBJ2-2, is ETGVTQSPTHLIKTRGQQVTLRCSSQSGHNTVSWYQQALGQGPQFIFQYYREEENGRGNFPPRFSGLQFPNYSSELNVNALELDDSALYLCASRLSGGRTGELFFGEGSRLTVL.

The chain employs TRBV6-1 and TRBJ1-5; TRBD1 matches 8 bases. The CDR3 extends over 15 amino acids. Germline values: CDR1 MNHNS, CDR2 SASEGT. The junction had 6 bases not matched to a gene; V was cut back by 5 bases and J by 3 bases. The CDR3 loop reads CASSPGGTVNQPQHF. Written as DNA, the CDR3 is TGTGCCAGCAGTCCAGGGGGCACTGTCAATCAGCCCCAGCATTTT.

V gene TRBV28 combines with J gene TRBJ2-1, with 8 bases fitting TRBD2. Per the germline V gene, CDR1 is MDHEN and CDR2 is SYDVKM. Trimming at V came to 7 bases and at J to 8 bases, leaving 10 bases not matched to a gene. This CDR3 contains 14 residues. CDR3 bases: TGTGCCAGCACCGATCCGGGACTAGGATATGAGCAGTTCTTC. Translation: CASTDPGLGYEQFF. Full variable domain (remainder filled in from reference TRBV28 and TRBJ2-1): DVKVTQSSRYLVKRTGEKVFLECVQDMDHENMFWYRQDPGLGLRLIYFSYDVKMKEKGDIPEGYSVSREKKERFSLILESASTNQTSMYLCASTDPGLGYEQFFGPGTRLTVL.

The chain links TRBV7-3 to TRBJ2-5, with D perhaps being TRBD1 or TRBD2 (5 bases each). There are 15 residues in the CDR3. Per germline, CDR1 SGHTA and CDR2 FQGTGA. V gave up 0 bases and J gave up 5 bases, with 13 bases separating them. CDR3 protein: CASSLTGLAWETQYF. The DNA for the CDR3 is TGTGCCAGCAGCTTAACGGGGCTAGCCTGGGAGACCCAGTACTTC. Supplemented by reference TRBV7-3 and TRBJ2-5, the full variable domain reads GAGVSQTPSNKVTEKGKYVELRCDPISGHTALYWYRQSLGQGPEFLIYFQGTGAADDSGLPNDRFFAVRPEGSVSTLKIQRTERGDSAVYLCASSLTGLAWETQYFGPGTRLLVL.

The chain carries TRBV6-5 and TRBJ2-7, with TRBD1 as a possible D gene (5 bases). Germline CDR1 MNHEY, CDR2 SVGAGI. The CDR3 is made up of 13 amino acids. The V gene lost 6 bases and the J gene lost 4 bases, with 13 bases spanning the gap. The CDR3 nucleotides are TGTGCCAGCAGATATACCCAGGGTTACGAGCAGTACTTC. It is translated as CASRYTQGYEQYF.

This clone has a handful of counts. The genes are TRBV10-3 and TRBJ2-1; D may match TRBD1 or TRBD2 (5 bases each). CDR1 and CDR2 from the germline V gene are ENHRY and SYGVKD. CDR3 size: 12 residues. Trimming shortened V by 2 bases and J by 9 bases, and 8 bases separated the two germline ends. The CDR3 region is CAISEGAGEQFF. The CDR3 DNA reads as TGTGCCATCAGTGAGGGGGCGGGTGAGCAGTTCTTC.

The V and J genes are TRBV5-6 and TRBJ1-6; D not resolved. V lost 1 base, J lost 0 bases, and 2 bases lay in between. CDR3 length: 14 amino acids. CDR1 and CDR2 (germline): SGHDT, YYEEEE. CDR3 bases: TGTGCCAGCAGCTTGACCTCCTATAATTCACCCCTCCACTTT. As protein: CASSLTSYNSPLHF.

The chain recombines TRBV5-1 with TRBJ1-5; TRBD1 might be the D (5 bases). Germline assignment: CDR1 SGHRS and CDR2 YFSETQ. The CDR3 is made up of 14 amino acids. V lost 4 bases and J 2 bases, leaving 10 bases between the germline ends. This chain's CDR3 is CASSPGTGNQPQHF. The CDR3 bases are TGCGCCAGCAGCCCTGGGACGGGCAATCAGCCCCAGCATTTT. The full variable domain, in which reference TRBV5-1 and TRBJ1-5 provide the parts outside the CDR3, is KAGVTQTPRYLIKTRGQQVTLSCSPISGHRSVSWYQQTPGQGLQFLFEYFSETQRNKGNFPGRFSGRQFSNSRSEMNVSTLELGDSALYLCASSPGTGNQPQHFGDGTRLSIL.

The chain joins TRBV7-2 to TRBJ2-1; 7 nucleotides align to TRBD1. The CDR3 length is 14 residues. Germline CDR1 SGHTA, CDR2 FQGNSA. V dropped 4 bases and J dropped 6; count of bases not matched to a gene: 6. The CDR3 DNA is TGTGCCAGCAGCTATTCCGGGACAGCCAATGAGCAGTTCTTC. It specifies CASSYSGTANEQFF.

This chain uses TRBV12-2 with TRBJ2-1. TRBV12-2 is an annotated pseudogene. The CDR3 sequence is 15 residues long. CDR3 sequence reads: CASRFMSSQANEQFF. CDR3 bases: TGTGCAAGTCGCTTTATGAGTAGCCAGGCCAATGAGCAGTTCTTC.

This chain joins TRBV12-5 and TRBJ2-2; D possibly matches TRBD1 or TRBD2 (5 bases each). Germline CDR1 and CDR2: LGHNT and FRNRAP. The length of the CDR3 is 12 residues. V lost 8 bases and J 7 bases, leaving 11 bases between the germline ends. CDR3 in amino acids: CASSWDGGELFF. DNA for the CDR3: TGTGCTAGTTCGTGGGACGGCGGGGAGCTGTTTTTT.

This clone was picked up a small number of times. The chain combines TRBV7-6 with TRBJ1-1; tentative D call: TRBD1 (5 bases). V shed 1 base and J shed 1 base, with 10 bases lying between them. Germline CDR1 is SGHVS and CDR2 is FNYEAQ. The length of the CDR3 is 15 residues. The CDR3 loop is CASSLESGTNTEAFF. CDR3 DNA: TGTGCCAGCAGCTTAGAATCAGGGACGAACACTGAAGCTTTCTTT.